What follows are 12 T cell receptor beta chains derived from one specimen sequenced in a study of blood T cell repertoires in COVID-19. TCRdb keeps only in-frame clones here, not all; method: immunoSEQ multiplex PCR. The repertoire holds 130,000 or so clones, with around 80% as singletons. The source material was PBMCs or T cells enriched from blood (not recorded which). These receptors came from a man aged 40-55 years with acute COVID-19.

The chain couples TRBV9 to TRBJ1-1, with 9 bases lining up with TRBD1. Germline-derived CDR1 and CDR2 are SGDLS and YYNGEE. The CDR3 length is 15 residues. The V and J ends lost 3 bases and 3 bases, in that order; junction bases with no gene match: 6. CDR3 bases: TGTGCCAGCAGCGGAGACAGGGGGGTAGACACTGAAGCTTTCTTT. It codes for CASSGDRGVDTEAFF.

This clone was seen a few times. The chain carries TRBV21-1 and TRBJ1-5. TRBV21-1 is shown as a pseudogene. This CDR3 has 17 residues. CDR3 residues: CASTSKNKGGGNQPQHF. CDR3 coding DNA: TGTGCCAGCACCAGCAAAAATAAGGGAGGGGGCAATCAGCCCCAGCATTTT.

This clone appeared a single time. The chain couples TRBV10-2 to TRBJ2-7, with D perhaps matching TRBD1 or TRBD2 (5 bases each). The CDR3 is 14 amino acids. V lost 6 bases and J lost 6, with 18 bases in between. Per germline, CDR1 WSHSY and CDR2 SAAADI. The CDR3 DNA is TGCGCCAGCAGAGAGGGTAGCAGGGCCCTCGAGCAGTACTTC. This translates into CASREGSRALEQYF.

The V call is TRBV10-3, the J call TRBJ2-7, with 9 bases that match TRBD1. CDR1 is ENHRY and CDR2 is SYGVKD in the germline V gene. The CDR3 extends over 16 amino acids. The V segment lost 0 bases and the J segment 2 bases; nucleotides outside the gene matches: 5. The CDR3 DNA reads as TGTGCCATCAGTGAGTCCGGGACAGGGACACCCTACGAGCAGTACTTC. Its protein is CAISESGTGTPYEQYF.

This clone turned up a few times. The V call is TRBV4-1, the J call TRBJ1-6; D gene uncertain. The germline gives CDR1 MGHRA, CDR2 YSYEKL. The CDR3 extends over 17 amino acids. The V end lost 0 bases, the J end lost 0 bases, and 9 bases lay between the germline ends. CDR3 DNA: TGCGCCAGCAGCCAAGATATACCTAGCTCCTATAATTCACCCCTCCACTTT. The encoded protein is CASSQDIPSSYNSPLHF.

CDR3 nucleotides: TGTGCCAGCAGGAAGGGACAGGGAAATCAGCCCCAGCATTTT. Translating it yields CASRKGQGNQPQHF. The chain couples TRBV2 to TRBJ1-5; TRBD1 matches at 9 bases. The CDR3 sequence is 14 residues long. Per the germline V gene, CDR1 is SNHLY and CDR2 is FYNNEI. J gave up 4 bases and V 6 bases, and 4 bases lay outside the gene matches.

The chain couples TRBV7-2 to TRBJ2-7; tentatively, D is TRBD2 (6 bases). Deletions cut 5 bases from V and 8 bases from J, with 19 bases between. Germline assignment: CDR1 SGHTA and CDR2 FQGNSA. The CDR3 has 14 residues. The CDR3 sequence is CASSPLRGADKQYF. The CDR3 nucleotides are TGTGCCAGCAGCCCACTGCGGGGAGCCGACAAGCAGTACTTC.

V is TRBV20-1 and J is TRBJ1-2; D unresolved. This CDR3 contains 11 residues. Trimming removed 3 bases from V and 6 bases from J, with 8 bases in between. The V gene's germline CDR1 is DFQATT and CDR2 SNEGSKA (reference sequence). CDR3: CSASPQNGYTF. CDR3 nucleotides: TGCAGTGCTAGCCCCCAGAATGGCTACACCTTC.

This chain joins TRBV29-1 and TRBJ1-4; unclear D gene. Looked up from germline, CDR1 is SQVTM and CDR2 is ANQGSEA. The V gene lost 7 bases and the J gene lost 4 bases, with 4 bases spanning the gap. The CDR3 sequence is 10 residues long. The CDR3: CSAYNEKLFF. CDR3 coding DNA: TGCAGCGCCTATAATGAAAAACTGTTTTTT.

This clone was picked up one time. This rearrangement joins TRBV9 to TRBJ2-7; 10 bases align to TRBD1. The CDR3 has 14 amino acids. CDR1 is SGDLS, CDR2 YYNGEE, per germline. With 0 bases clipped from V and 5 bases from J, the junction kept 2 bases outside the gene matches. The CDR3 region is CASSVGDRGHEQYF. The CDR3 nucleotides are TGTGCCAGCAGCGTAGGGGACAGGGGCCACGAGCAGTACTTC.

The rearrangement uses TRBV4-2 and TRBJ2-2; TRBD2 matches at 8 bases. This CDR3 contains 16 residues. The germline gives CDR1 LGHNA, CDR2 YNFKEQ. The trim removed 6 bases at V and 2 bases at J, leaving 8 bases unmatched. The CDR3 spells CASSHRGGYNTGELFF. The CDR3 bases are TGTGCCAGCAGTCACCGGGGGGGATATAACACCGGGGAGCTGTTTTTT.

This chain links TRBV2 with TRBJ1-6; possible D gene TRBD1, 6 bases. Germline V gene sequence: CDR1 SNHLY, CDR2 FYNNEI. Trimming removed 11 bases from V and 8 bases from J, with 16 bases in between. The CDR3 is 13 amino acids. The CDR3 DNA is TGTGCCGGTCAACAGGGCATCTATTCACCCCTCCACTTT. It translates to CAGQQGIYSPLHF.